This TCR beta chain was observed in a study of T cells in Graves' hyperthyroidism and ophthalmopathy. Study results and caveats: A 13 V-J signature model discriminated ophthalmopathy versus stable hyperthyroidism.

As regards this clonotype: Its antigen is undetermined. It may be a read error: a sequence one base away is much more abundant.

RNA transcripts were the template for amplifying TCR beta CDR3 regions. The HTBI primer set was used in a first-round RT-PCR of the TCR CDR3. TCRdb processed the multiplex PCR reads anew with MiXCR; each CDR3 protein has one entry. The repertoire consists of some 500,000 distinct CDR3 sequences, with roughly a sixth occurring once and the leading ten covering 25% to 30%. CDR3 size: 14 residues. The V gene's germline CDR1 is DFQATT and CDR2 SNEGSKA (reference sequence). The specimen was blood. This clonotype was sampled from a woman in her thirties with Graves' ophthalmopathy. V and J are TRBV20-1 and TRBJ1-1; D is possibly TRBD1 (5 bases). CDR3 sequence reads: CSARSGTVDTEALF. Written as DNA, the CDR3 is TGCAGTGCTAGATCTGGGACGGTCGACACTGAAGCTCTCTTT.